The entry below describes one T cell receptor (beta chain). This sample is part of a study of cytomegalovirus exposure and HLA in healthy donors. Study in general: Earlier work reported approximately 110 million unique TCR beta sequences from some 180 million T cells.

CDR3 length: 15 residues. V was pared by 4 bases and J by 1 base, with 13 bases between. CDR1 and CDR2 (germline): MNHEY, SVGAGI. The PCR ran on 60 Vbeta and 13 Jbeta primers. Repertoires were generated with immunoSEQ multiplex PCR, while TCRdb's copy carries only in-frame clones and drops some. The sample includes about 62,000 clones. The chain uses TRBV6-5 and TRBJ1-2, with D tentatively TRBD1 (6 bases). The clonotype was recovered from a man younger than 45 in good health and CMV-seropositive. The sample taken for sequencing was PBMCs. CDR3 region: CASSSQGTGNYGYTF. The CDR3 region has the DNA TGTGCCAGCAGTTCTCAGGGGACGGGTAACTATGGCTACACCTTC.